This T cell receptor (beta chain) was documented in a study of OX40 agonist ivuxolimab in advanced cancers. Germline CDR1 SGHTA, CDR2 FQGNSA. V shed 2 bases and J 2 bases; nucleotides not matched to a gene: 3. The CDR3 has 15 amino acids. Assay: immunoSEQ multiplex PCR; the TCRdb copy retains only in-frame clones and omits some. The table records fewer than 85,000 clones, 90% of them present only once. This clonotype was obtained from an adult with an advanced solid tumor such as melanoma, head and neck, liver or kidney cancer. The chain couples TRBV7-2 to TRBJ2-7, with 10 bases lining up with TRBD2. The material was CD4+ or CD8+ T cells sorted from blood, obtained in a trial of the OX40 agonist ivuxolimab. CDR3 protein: CASSLSLAGAYEQYF. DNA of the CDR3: TGTGCCAGCAGCTTATCTCTAGCGGGAGCCTACGAGCAGTACTTC. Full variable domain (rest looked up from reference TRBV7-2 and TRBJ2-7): GAGVSQSPSNKVTEKGKDVELRCDPISGHTALYWYRQSLGQGLEFLIYFQGNSAPDKSGLPSDRFSAERTGGSVSTLTIQRTQQEDSAVYLCASSLSLAGAYEQYFGPGTRLTVT.